This TCR beta chain was observed in a study of technical replicates of blood from a few donors. Libraries were prepared by immunoSEQ multiplex PCR; TCRdb keeps only in-frame clonotypes and omits some of them. Among some 78,000 clones, 94% were seen once, and the ten largest hold 0.2% to 0.3%. This CDR3 region has 16 residues. Germline V gene lookup returns CDR1 SGHTA and CDR2 FQGNSA. The junction had 6 bases not matched to a gene; V was cut back by 2 bases and J by 5 bases. The specimen sequenced was T cells isolated from PBMCs. The clonotype was recovered from a human donor in good health. This chain uses TRBV7-2 with TRBJ2-1; 10 bases are shared with TRBD2. DNA of the CDR3: TGTGCCAGCAGCTTAAGGACCCTAGCGGGGGACAATGAGCAGTTCTTC. Translating it yields CASSLRTLAGDNEQFF.